The 32 T cell receptor beta chains in this list originate from one sample, sequenced in a study of OX40 agonist ivuxolimab in advanced cancers. The method was immunoSEQ multiplex PCR; TCRdb's version includes in-frame clones alone and lacks a portion of them. Of about 46,000 clones listed, about 91% are singletons. Sample: CD4+ or CD8+ T cells sorted from blood, taken in a trial of the OX40 agonist ivuxolimab. These TCRs come from an adult with an advanced solid tumor such as melanoma, head and neck, liver or kidney cancer.

The CDR3 is CASSSAYSNQPQHF. CDR3 nucleotides: TGTGCCAGCAGTTCCGCTTATAGCAATCAGCCCCAGCATTTT. The chain combines TRBV6-5 with TRBJ1-5; D remains unclear. Trimming cost V 4 bases and J 0 bases, with 7 bases left between them. Germline V gene data show CDR1 as MNHEY and CDR2 as SVGAGI. This CDR3 region has 14 residues.

The chain combines TRBV5-4 with TRBJ2-4, with D hard to call. The germline gives CDR1 SGHNT, CDR2 YYREEE (reference sequence). CDR3 length equals 15 residues. Trimming shortened V by 0 bases and J by 6 bases, and 13 bases separated the two germline ends. CDR3 in amino acids: CASSLGSNSGNIQYF. As DNA, the CDR3 is TGTGCCAGCAGCTTGGGCTCTAACAGTGGAAACATTCAGTACTTC.

This clone appeared a few times. V is TRBV5-5 and J is TRBJ2-2, with D uncertain. The CDR3 covers 12 residues. The V gene lost 2 bases and the J gene lost 5 bases, with 4 bases spanning the gap. Germline V gives CDR1 SGHKS, CDR2 YYEKEE (reference sequence). The CDR3 DNA sequence: TGTGCCAGCAGCTTCGGAACCGGGGAGCTGTTTTTT. Its protein is CASSFGTGELFF.

The chain is built from TRBV6-5 and TRBJ1-2, with D tentatively TRBD1 (5 bases). The CDR3 length is 13 residues. V lost 10 bases, J lost 6 bases, and 18 bases lay in between. Looked up from germline, CDR1 is MNHEY and CDR2 is SVGAGI. CDR3 sequence: CATVVGGTNGYTF. As DNA, the CDR3 is TGTGCCACCGTGGTCGGTGGGACCAATGGCTACACCTTC.

The V call is TRBV9, the J call TRBJ1-2; a weak D match, TRBD1 (5 bases). V was clipped by 1 base and J by 5 bases, with 18 bases between them. Germline assignment: CDR1 SGDLS and CDR2 YYNGEE. CDR3 length: 16 amino acids. CDR3 sequence reads: CASSVLSQTDAYGYTF. The CDR3 DNA sequence: TGTGCCAGCAGCGTACTCTCCCAGACAGACGCGTATGGCTACACCTTC.

The chain couples TRBV28 to TRBJ2-1, with D maybe TRBD2 (5 bases). Germline loops: CDR1 MDHEN, CDR2 SYDVKM. This CDR3 contains 17 residues. Trimming removed 2 bases from V and 5 bases from J, with 19 bases in between. The CDR3 region has the DNA TGTGCCAGCAGTTTAGCCCGATCGACTACCCACCACAATGAGCAGTTCTTC. The encoded protein is CASSLARSTTHHNEQFF.

This chain uses TRBV7-9 with TRBJ1-1, with no clear D. The CDR3 has 14 amino acids. Germline values: CDR1 SEHNR, CDR2 FQNEAQ (reference sequence). The V gene lost 3 bases and the J gene lost 4 bases, with 12 bases spanning the gap. In DNA, the CDR3 is TGTGCCAGCAGCTTTTTGGGGTTTGCCACTGAAGCTTTCTTT. Translated, it gives CASSFLGFATEAFF. The full variable domain, rest sourced from reference TRBV7-9 and TRBJ1-1, is DTGVSQNPRHKITKRGQNVTFRCDPISEHNRLYWYRQTLGQGPEFLTYFQNEAQLEKSRLLSDRFSAERPKGSFSTLEIQRTEQGDSAMYLCASSFLGFATEAFFGQGTRLTVV.

This rearrangement joins TRBV11-1 to TRBJ2-3; perhaps D is TRBD1 or TRBD2 (5 bases each). CDR1 is SGHAT, CDR2 FQDESV, per germline (reference sequence). CDR3 size: 15 residues. Between the trimmed V and J ends, which lost 5 bases and 6 bases, there was a span of 18 bases. The CDR3 DNA reads TGTGCCAGCAGCATCCCGGGACCCCACCCGGATACGCAGTATTTT. This translates into CASSIPGPHPDTQYF.

The V call is TRBV6-5, the J call TRBJ2-5; 8 nucleotides agree with TRBD2. The J segment lost 5 bases and the V segment lost 6 bases, leaving 8 bases of the junction unmatched. Germline V CDR1 and CDR2: MNHEY, SVGAGI. This CDR3 spans 14 amino acids. The CDR3 spells CASSYGRAEETQYF. The CDR3, as DNA: TGTGCCAGCAGCTACGGGAGGGCCGAGGAGACCCAGTACTTC.

The CDR3 protein is CASSFGTGYGYTF. CDR3 coding DNA: TGTGCCAGCAGCTTTGGGACAGGGTATGGCTACACCTTC. The genes are TRBV7-3 and TRBJ1-2; 9 nucleotides line up with TRBD1. This CDR3 contains 13 residues. V dropped 3 bases and J dropped 5; count of bases not matched to a gene: 1. Germline V gene data show CDR1 as SGHTA and CDR2 as FQGTGA.

This rearrangement joins TRBV9 to TRBJ2-7, with D uncertain. V was cut by 4 bases and J by 3 bases, with 14 bases left in between. CDR3 size: 14 residues. The germline V gene has CDR1 SGDLS and CDR2 YYNGEE. The CDR3 protein is CASSPPRKDYEQYF. Here the CDR3 DNA reads TGTGCCAGCAGCCCTCCAAGAAAGGACTACGAGCAGTACTTC.

The chain links TRBV19 to TRBJ1-2; possibly TRBD1 for D (6 bases). This CDR3 has 13 residues. Per the germline V gene, CDR1 is LNHDA and CDR2 is SQIVND (reference sequence). Trimming shortened V by 1 base and J by 8 bases, and 11 bases separated the two germline ends. CDR3 DNA sequence: TGTGCCAGTAGTATAGTTGGGGGCGACGGCTACACCTTC. This gives the protein CASSIVGGDGYTF.

This sequence joins TRBV27 and TRBJ2-1; D remains ambiguous. Germline CDR1 MNHEY, CDR2 SMNVEV (reference sequence). Trimming pared 0 bases from V and 3 bases from J, leaving 6 bases between. CDR3 length: 14 amino acids. CDR3 sequence: CASSLSWSYNEQFF. The CDR3 coding sequence is TGTGCCAGCAGTTTATCGTGGAGCTACAATGAGCAGTTCTTC.

This clone was counted a few times. The V gene is TRBV29-1, the J gene TRBJ1-3; D unclear. CDR3 length equals 12 residues. V was pared by 7 bases and J by 0 bases, with 7 bases between. CDR1 SQVTM and CDR2 ANQGSEA come from the germline V gene. The CDR3 sequence: CSAGDSGNTIYF. The CDR3 nucleotides read TGCAGCGCAGGTGACTCTGGAAACACCATATATTTT.

This clone appeared a single time. The gene calls are TRBV9 and TRBJ1-1; tentative D call: TRBD1 (5 bases). CDR1 and CDR2 (germline): SGDLS, YYNGEE. The CDR3 length is 13 residues. Trimming shortened V by 4 bases and J by 1 base, and 8 bases separated the two germline ends. The CDR3 nucleotides read TGTGCCAGCAGCATCGGGGGGAACACTGAAGCTTTCTTT. Translating it yields CASSIGGNTEAFF.

The rearrangement uses TRBV5-1 and TRBJ2-3; the D is unclear. CDR3 length equals 17 residues. Per the germline V gene, CDR1 is SGHRS and CDR2 is YFSETQ. V dropped 2 bases and J dropped 5 bases, with 21 bases sitting between them. CDR3 amino acids: CASSLSLGTESLDTQYF. Written as DNA, the CDR3 is TGCGCCAGCAGCTTATCCTTGGGAACAGAATCCTTAGATACGCAGTATTTT.

This chain uses TRBV1 with TRBJ2-1; the tabulated D call, TRBD2, remains unverified against the DNA. TRBV1 constitutes a pseudogene. This CDR3 contains 9 residues. The CDR3 reads CTSSQDWFF. CDR3 nucleotides: TGCACCAGCAGCCAAGACTGGTTCTTC.

This chain joins TRBV5-6 and TRBJ2-6, with a weak D call TRBD2 (5 bases). The germline V gene has CDR1 SGHDT and CDR2 YYEEEE. The CDR3 contains 15 residues. V was trimmed by 1 base and J by 2 bases, leaving 7 bases between them. The CDR3 is CASSLWGAGANVLTF. CDR3 DNA: TGTGCCAGCAGCTTGTGGGGAGCTGGGGCCAACGTCCTGACTTTC.

J is TRBJ2-3 and V is TRBV5-1; 12 nucleotides align to TRBD2. Trimming removed 0 bases from V and 4 bases from J; junction bases left unmatched: 6. The V gene's germline CDR1 is SGHRS and CDR2 YFSETQ. The CDR3 spans 17 residues. The chain's CDR3 is CASSLALAGGPADTQYF. The CDR3, as DNA: TGCGCCAGCAGCTTGGCCCTAGCGGGGGGGCCGGCAGATACGCAGTATTTT.

CDR3 amino acids: CASSPLPGSRETQYF. As DNA, the CDR3 is TGTGCCAGCAGTCCGCTACCAGGGAGCAGAGAGACCCAGTACTTC. The V and J genes are TRBV27 and TRBJ2-5, with D perhaps TRBD1 or TRBD2 (5 bases each). The V gene lost 5 bases and the J gene lost 4 bases, with 17 bases spanning the gap. This CDR3 is 15 amino acids long. Germline loops: CDR1 MNHEY, CDR2 SMNVEV (reference sequence).

The chain recombines TRBV19 with TRBJ1-1, with D possibly matching TRBD1 (6 bases). The CDR3 consists of 14 residues. The V gene's germline CDR1 is LNHDA and CDR2 SQIVND (reference sequence). Trimming pared 5 bases from V and 1 base from J, leaving 11 bases between. The CDR3 region has the DNA TGTGCCAGTAGTCCCCAGACAGGGAACACTGAAGCTTTCTTT. It codes for CASSPQTGNTEAFF.

The CDR3 DNA is TGTGCCAGCAGTTTCCCGAGGGGAAATCAGCCCCAGCATTTT. Its translation: CASSFPRGNQPQHF. The gene calls are TRBV28 and TRBJ1-5; D might be TRBD1 (5 bases). CDR1 and CDR2 (germline): MDHEN, SYDVKM. The V and J ends lost 3 bases and 4 bases respectively, with 10 bases between them. The CDR3 loop spans 14 amino acids.

The chain is built from TRBV6-6 and TRBJ1-1, with D perhaps TRBD1 (6 bases). CDR3 length: 15 residues. CDR1 MNHNY and CDR2 SVGAGI come from the germline V gene (reference sequence). The V gene lost 7 bases and the J gene lost 5 bases, with 20 bases spanning the gap. CDR3 coding DNA: TGTGCCAGCACCCTAGAGGAAGGGGGATGGACTGAAGCTTTCTTT. It yields the protein CASTLEEGGWTEAFF.

The rearrangement uses TRBV7-2 and TRBJ1-1; maybe TRBD1 (5 bases). This CDR3 is 16 amino acids long. CDR1 and CDR2 from the germline V gene are SGHTA and FQGNSA. V lost 7 bases and J lost 1, with 19 bases in between. CDR3 nucleotide sequence: TGTGCCAGCACCTCCCCCAGGGCTCGGAGGAACACTGAAGCTTTCTTT. Translated: CASTSPRARRNTEAFF. Based on the CDR3 plus reference TRBV7-2 and TRBJ1-1, the full variable domain is GAGVSQSPSNKVTEKGKDVELRCDPISGHTALYWYRQSLGQGLEFLIYFQGNSAPDKSGLPSDRFSAERTGGSVSTLTIQRTQQEDSAVYLCASTSPRARRNTEAFFGQGTRLTVV.

The V gene is TRBV7-9, the J gene TRBJ2-7; D not certain. Germline V CDR1 and CDR2: SEHNR, FQNEAQ (reference sequence). The V end lost 2 bases, the J end lost 0 bases, and 5 bases lay between the germline ends. The CDR3 covers 13 residues. The CDR3 DNA is TGTGCCAGCAGCTTACCAGGCTCCTACGAGCAGTACTTC. This encodes CASSLPGSYEQYF.

The chain links TRBV5-1 to TRBJ2-1; 10 nucleotides agree with TRBD1. CDR3 size: 19 residues. In germline, CDR1 is SGHRS, CDR2 YFSETQ. The V segment lost 4 bases and the J segment 2 bases; nucleotides outside the gene matches: 15. CDR3 nucleotides: TGCGCCAGCAGCCTTCTACCTATGGCGGACAGGGGGGCCTACAATGAGCAGTTCTTC. Amino acids: CASSLLPMADRGAYNEQFF.

This chain joins TRBV7-3 and TRBJ2-1; no clear D gene. Trimming stripped 1 base from V and 0 bases from J, with 7 bases between. This CDR3 region has 15 residues. The germline V gene encodes CDR1 SGHTA and CDR2 FQGTGA. The CDR3 DNA follows: TGTGCCAGCAGCTTAAGCCAATACTCCTACAATGAGCAGTTCTTC. Translated, it gives CASSLSQYSYNEQFF.

V and J are TRBV4-1 and TRBJ1-2, with D tentatively TRBD1 (6 bases). CDR1 is MGHRA and CDR2 is YSYEKL in the germline V gene. The CDR3 totals 17 residues. The ends were cut back, 1 base at V and 7 bases at J, with 22 bases in the middle. CDR3 region: CASSQGSGVRGPGGYTF. The DNA for the CDR3 is TGCGCCAGCAGCCAAGGGAGTGGGGTCCGGGGGCCCGGTGGCTACACCTTC.

V is TRBV7-9 and J is TRBJ1-1; D gene ambiguous. This CDR3 has 13 residues. Per the germline V gene, CDR1 is SEHNR and CDR2 is FQNEAQ (reference sequence). V was cut by 5 bases and J by 1 base, with 8 bases left in between. DNA for the CDR3: TGTGCCAGCAGCGTTACGGGGAACACTGAAGCTTTCTTT. It specifies CASSVTGNTEAFF.

V usage is TRBV6-1 and J usage is TRBJ2-1; no definite D call. V lost 2 bases to trimming and J lost 5 bases, with 19 bases between them. This CDR3 contains 17 residues. Germline CDR1 is MNHNS and CDR2 is SASEGT. The CDR3: CASSEYSPAHTNNEQFF. The CDR3 DNA follows: TGTGCCAGCAGTGAATATTCCCCGGCTCACACAAACAATGAGCAGTTCTTC.

DNA for the CDR3: TGTGCCAGCAGGGGCGGGAGGGTTTACAATGAGCAGTTCTTC. This codes for CASRGGRVYNEQFF. The chain couples TRBV27 to TRBJ2-1, with 9 bases identical to TRBD2. V gave up 6 bases and J gave up 4 bases; unmatched junction bases: 4. Per germline, CDR1 MNHEY and CDR2 SMNVEV (reference sequence). CDR3 length: 14 residues.

This clone came up a few times. The V call is TRBV7-9, the J call TRBJ2-2, with a tentative D call TRBD1 (5 bases). CDR3 size: 15 residues. Deletions cut 5 bases from V and 1 base from J, with 11 bases between. Germline loops: CDR1 SEHNR, CDR2 FQNEAQ (reference sequence). Here the CDR3 DNA reads TGTGCCAGCAGCCCTGGCGGACAGAACACCGGGGAGCTGTTTTTT. Amino acids: CASSPGGQNTGELFF.